This TCR beta chain comes out of a study of blood T cell repertoires in COVID-19. Study-wide context: Acute-phase and convalescent COVID-19 samples originated in the United States, Italy and Spain. The cDNA or gDNA used as material had been derived from T cells, B-cell-depleted T cells, or PBMCs.

In the study's own analysis: Nucleated cell counts were estimated from reference gene primer amplification. Measured with immunoSEQ multiplex PCR; TCRdb has only the in-frame clones, and not every one. V and J calls and clone size are copied from that table; D and trimming were computed from the DNA. Among some 110,000 clones listed, 90% were seen once. The length of the CDR3 is 17 residues. Germline V CDR1 and CDR2: SGHRS, YFSETQ. Germline trimming cut 0 bases from V and 10 bases from J; bases unmatched to any gene: 13. This sequence originates from a human donor with active COVID-19. The donor label of this sample is uncertain. The chain links TRBV5-1 to TRBJ2-1; TRBD2 matches 10 bases. Sequencing used peripheral blood. The CDR3 region is CASSLVFLTSGVGEQFF. CDR3 nucleotides: TGCGCCAGCAGCTTGGTCTTCCTCACTAGCGGGGTTGGGGAGCAGTTCTTC.